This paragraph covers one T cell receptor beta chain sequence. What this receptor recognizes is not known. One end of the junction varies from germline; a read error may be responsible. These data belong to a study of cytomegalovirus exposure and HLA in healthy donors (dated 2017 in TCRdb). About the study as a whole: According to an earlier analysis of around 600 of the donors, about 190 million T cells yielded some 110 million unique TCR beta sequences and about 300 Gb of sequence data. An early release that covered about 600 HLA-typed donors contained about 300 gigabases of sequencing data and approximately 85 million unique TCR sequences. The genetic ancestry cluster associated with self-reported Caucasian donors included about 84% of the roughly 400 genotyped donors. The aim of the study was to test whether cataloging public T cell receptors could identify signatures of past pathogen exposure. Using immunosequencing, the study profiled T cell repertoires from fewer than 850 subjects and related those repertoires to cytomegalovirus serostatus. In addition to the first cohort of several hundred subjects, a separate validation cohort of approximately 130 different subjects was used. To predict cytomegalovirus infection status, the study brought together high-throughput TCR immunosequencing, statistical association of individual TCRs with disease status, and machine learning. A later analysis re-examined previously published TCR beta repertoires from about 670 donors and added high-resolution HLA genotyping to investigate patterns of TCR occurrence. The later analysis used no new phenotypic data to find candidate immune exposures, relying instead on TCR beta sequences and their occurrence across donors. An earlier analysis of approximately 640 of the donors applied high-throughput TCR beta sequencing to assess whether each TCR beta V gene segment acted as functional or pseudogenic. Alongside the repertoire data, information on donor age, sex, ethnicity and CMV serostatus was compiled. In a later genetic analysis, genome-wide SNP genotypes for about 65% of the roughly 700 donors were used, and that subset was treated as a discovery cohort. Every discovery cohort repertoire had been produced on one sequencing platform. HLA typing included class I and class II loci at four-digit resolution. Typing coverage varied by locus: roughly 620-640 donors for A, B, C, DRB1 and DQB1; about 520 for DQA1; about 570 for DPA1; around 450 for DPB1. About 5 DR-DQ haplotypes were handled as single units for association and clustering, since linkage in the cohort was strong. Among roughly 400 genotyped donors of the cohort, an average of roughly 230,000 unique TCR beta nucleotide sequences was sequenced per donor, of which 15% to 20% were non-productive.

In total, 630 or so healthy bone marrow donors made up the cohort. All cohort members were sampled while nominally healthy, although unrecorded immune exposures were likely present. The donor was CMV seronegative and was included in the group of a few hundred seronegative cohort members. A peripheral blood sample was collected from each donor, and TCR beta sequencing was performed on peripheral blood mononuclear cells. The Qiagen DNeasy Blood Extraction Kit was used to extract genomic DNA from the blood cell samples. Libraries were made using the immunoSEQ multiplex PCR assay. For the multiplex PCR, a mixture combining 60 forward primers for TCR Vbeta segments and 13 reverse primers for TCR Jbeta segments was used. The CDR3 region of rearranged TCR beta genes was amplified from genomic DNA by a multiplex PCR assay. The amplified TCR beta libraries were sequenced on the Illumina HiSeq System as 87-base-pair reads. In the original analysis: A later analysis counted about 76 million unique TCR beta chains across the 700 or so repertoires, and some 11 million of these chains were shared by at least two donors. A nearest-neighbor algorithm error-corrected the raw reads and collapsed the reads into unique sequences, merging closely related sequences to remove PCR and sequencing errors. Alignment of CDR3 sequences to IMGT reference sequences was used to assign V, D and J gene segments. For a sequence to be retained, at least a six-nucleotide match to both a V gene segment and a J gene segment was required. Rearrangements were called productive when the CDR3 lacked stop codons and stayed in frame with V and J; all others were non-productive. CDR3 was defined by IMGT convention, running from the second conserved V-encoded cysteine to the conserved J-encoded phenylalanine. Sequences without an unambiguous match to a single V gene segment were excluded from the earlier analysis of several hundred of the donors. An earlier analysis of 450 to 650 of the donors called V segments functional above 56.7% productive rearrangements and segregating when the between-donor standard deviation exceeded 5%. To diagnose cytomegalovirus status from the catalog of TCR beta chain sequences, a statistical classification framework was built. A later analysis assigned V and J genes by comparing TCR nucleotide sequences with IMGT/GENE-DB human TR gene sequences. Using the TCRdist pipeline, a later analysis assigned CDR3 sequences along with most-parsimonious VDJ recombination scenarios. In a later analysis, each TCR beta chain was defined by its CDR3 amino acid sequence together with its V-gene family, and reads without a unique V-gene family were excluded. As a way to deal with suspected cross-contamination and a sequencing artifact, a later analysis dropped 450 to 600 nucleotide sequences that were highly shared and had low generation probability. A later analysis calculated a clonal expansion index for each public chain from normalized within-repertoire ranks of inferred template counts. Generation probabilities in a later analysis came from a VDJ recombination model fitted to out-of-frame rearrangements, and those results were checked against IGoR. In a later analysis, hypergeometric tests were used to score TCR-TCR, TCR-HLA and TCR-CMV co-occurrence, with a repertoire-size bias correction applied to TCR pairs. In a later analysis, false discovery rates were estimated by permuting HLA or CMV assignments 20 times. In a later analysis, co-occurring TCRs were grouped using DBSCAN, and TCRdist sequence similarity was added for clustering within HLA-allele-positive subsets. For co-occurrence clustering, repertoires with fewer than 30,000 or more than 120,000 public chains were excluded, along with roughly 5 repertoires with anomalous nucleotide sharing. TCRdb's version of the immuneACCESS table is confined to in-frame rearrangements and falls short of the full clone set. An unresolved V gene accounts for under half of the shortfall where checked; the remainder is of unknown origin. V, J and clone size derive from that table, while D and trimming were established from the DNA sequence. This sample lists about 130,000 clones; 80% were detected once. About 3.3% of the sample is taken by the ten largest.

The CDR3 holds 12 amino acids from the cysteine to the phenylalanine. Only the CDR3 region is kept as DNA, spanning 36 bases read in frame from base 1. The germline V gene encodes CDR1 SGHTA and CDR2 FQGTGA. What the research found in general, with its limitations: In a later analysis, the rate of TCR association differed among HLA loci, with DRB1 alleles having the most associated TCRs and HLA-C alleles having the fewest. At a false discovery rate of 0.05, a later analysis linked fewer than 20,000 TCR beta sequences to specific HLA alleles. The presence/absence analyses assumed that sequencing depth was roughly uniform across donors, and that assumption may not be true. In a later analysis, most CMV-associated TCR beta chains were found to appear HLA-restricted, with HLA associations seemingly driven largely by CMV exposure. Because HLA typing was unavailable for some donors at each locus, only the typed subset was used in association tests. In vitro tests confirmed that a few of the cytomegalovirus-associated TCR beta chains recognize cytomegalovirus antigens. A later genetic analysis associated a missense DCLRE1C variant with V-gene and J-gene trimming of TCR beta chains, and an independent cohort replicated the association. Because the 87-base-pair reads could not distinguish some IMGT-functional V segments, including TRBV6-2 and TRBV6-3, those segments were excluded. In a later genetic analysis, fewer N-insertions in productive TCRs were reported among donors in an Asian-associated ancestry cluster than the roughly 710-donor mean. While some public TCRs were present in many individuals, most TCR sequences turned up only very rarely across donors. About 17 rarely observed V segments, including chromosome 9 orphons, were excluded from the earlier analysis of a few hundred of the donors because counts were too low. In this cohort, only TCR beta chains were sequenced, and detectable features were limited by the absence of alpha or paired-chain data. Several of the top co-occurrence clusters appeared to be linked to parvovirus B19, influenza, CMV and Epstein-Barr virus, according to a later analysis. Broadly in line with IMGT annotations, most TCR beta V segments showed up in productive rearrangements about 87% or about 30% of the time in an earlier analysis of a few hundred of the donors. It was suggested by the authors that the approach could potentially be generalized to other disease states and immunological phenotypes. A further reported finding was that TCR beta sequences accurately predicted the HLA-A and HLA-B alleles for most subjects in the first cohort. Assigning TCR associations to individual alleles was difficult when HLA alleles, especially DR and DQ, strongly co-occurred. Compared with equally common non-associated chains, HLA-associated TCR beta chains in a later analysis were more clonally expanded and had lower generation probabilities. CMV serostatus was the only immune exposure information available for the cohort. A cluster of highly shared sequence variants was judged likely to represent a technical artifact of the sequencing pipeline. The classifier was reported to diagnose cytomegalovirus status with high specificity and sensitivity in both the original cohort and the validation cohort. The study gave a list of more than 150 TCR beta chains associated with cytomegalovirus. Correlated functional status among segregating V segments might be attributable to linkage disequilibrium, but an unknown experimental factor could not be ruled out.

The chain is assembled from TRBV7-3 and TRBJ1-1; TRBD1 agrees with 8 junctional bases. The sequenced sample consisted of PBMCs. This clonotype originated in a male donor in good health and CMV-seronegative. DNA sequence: TGTGCAAGCAGGGGGCAGAACACTGAAGCTTTCTTT. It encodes CASRGQNTEAFF.